The present entry profiles one TCR beta chain with its context. Read sequence stops 3 residues before the CDR3 end, and the germline J gene provides the missing end. The data derive from a study of T cells in women clearing cervical HPV infection. Germline V gives CDR1 SGHTA, CDR2 FQGNSA. This CDR3 is built from 15 residues. TCRdb's table, derived via immunoSEQ multiplex PCR, lists solely in-frame clones and lacks some. The specimen's table records about 26,000 clones. The rearrangement links TRBV7-2 to TRBJ1-4, with TRBD1 as a possible D gene (5 bases). Sequencing used blood buffy coat. This sequence was found in a woman aged 18 to 75 with a cervical HPV16 infection that either progressed to CIN3+ or cleared (not recorded which). Here the CDR3 reads CASSLGYGGNSPLFF. The sequenced part of the CDR3 DNA is TGTGCCAGCAGCTTAGGGTACGGGGGTAATTCACCA.